This record looks at one T cell receptor (beta chain) sequence and its context. This record belongs to a study of blood T cell repertoires in COVID-19. In the authors' workflow: Estimation of nucleated cell counts relied on the amplification of reference gene primers. TCRdb keeps only in-frame clones here, not all; method: immunoSEQ multiplex PCR. The DNA gave D and trimming, while V, J and clone size come from that table. The sample contains 200,000 to 250,000 clones, 80% to 90% of which appear only once. V shed 3 bases, J shed 1 base, and the junction held 1 base outside the gene matches. The CDR3 is 16 amino acids. Germline V gene data show CDR1 as SGHNT and CDR2 as YENEEA.

The sample consisted of peripheral blood. The receptor's source is a man between 25 and 39 years old with COVID-19, enrolled during active disease. V gene TRBV11-3 combines with J gene TRBJ2-2; TRBD2 agrees at 11 bases. This CDR3 is CASSFSGRGNTGELFF. The CDR3 nucleotides read TGTGCCAGCAGCTTTAGCGGGAGGGGGAACACCGGGGAGCTGTTTTTT. The full variable domain, in which reference TRBV11-3 and TRBJ2-2 provide the parts outside the CDR3, is EAGVVQSPRYKIIEKKQPVAFWCNPISGHNTLYWYLQNLGQGPELLIRYENEEAVDDSQLPKDRFSAERLKGVDSTLKIQPAELGDSAVYLCASSFSGRGNTGELFFGEGSRLTVL.